These 19 T cell receptor beta chains came from one sample sequenced in a study of blood T cell repertoires in COVID-19. Libraries were prepared by immunoSEQ multiplex PCR; TCRdb keeps only in-frame clonotypes and omits some of them. The sample has 200,000 or so clones; over 70% are singletons. The material sequenced was PBMCs or T cells enriched from blood (not recorded which). The receptor source for this set is a woman aged 25 to 45 who had been exposed to COVID-19.

The chain recombines TRBV27 with TRBJ2-2; 12 bases are a match to TRBD2. Germline CDR1 is MNHEY and CDR2 is SMNVEV (reference sequence). Unmatched junction bases numbered 4, after V lost 6 bases and J lost 5 bases. The CDR3 runs to 15 residues. CDR3 bases: TGTGCCAGCAGGTTACTAGCGGGAGGTACCGGGGAGCTGTTTTTT. Residues: CASRLLAGGTGELFF.

This rearrangement joins TRBV28 to TRBJ2-3, with D perhaps TRBD2 (5 bases). This CDR3 comprises 14 residues. Per the germline V gene, CDR1 is MDHEN and CDR2 is SYDVKM. V was pared by 2 bases and J by 6 bases, with 12 bases between. The CDR3 region has the DNA TGTGCCAGCAGTTTAGAGCGCGGGTTGGATACGCAGTATTTT. Amino acid sequence: CASSLERGLDTQYF.

V usage is TRBV5-1 and J usage is TRBJ2-3; D perhaps matches TRBD1 (5 bases). V was clipped by 4 bases and J by 2 bases, with 20 bases between them. This CDR3 spans 17 amino acids. Germline assignment: CDR1 SGHRS and CDR2 YFSETQ. In nucleotides, the CDR3 is TGCGCCAGCAGCCCTCGGCCTCAGAGACAGAACACAGATACGCAGTATTTT. Its protein product is CASSPRPQRQNTDTQYF.

J is TRBJ2-7 and V is TRBV28, with 7 bases aligning to TRBD1. The CDR3 has 15 amino acids. V lost 3 bases, J lost 4 bases, and 9 bases stayed unmatched. Germline V CDR1 and CDR2: MDHEN, SYDVKM. The DNA of the CDR3 is TGTGCCAGCAGTTTTTCGGACAGGCGGGCATACGAGCAGTACTTC. Translating gives CASSFSDRRAYEQYF.

This sequence joins TRBV27 and TRBJ2-5; 12 bases fit TRBD2. This CDR3 has 15 amino acids. Per germline, CDR1 MNHEY and CDR2 SMNVEV (reference sequence). With 7 bases clipped from V and 5 bases from J, the junction kept 8 bases outside the gene matches. This CDR3 reads CASTSGLAGTETQYF. CDR3 coding DNA: TGTGCCAGCACCTCCGGACTAGCGGGAACGGAGACCCAGTACTTC.

This clone is a singleton in its sample. The genes are TRBV5-3 and TRBJ2-1; 8 bases map to TRBD2. TRBV5-3 is placed among ORFs of uncertain function. CDR3 length: 17 amino acids. J gave up 1 base and V 5 bases, and 11 bases lay outside the gene matches. CDR3 sequence (DNA): TGTGCCAGAAGTTCACGGGAGGGTCCACCGTCCTACAATGAGCAGTTCTTC. Its protein is CARSSREGPPSYNEQFF.

The chain is built from TRBV2 and TRBJ2-1; tentatively, D is TRBD2 (5 bases). Per the germline V gene, CDR1 is SNHLY and CDR2 is FYNNEI. The V and J ends lost 3 bases and 3 bases respectively, with 12 bases between them. The CDR3 extends over 15 amino acids. CDR3 DNA sequence: TGTGCCAGCAGTGACTCAACGGGGTACTACAATGAGCAGTTCTTC. This encodes CASSDSTGYYNEQFF.

The V gene is TRBV12-3 or TRBV12-4, the J gene TRBJ1-2, with D possibly TRBD1 on 6 matching bases. V lost 2 bases and J 8 bases, leaving 12 bases between the germline ends. The CDR3 totals 13 residues. The DNA of the CDR3 is TGTGCCAGCAGTTTACCCACAGGGCTCGGCTACACCTTC. This encodes CASSLPTGLGYTF.

The chain employs TRBV2 and TRBJ1-2, with 8 bases identical to TRBD1. The CDR3 extends over 18 amino acids. In germline, CDR1 is SNHLY, CDR2 FYNNEI. V was clipped by 7 bases and J by 7 bases; unmatched bases: 23. The CDR3 coding sequence is TGTGCCAGCAAGACAGGGGACATTGGGGCGCTATTATGGTCTGGCTACACCTTC. Its translation: CASKTGDIGALLWSGYTF.

The chain recombines TRBV5-1 with TRBJ1-6; 12 bases align to TRBD1. Germline CDR1 reads SGHRS; CDR2 reads YFSETQ. Trimming cost V 1 base and J 10 bases; bases outside gene matches: 6. The CDR3 covers 16 residues. Here the CDR3 reads CASSLQGQGARSPLHF. CDR3 nucleotides: TGCGCCAGCAGCTTGCAGGGACAGGGGGCAAGATCACCCCTCCACTTT.

This chain connects TRBV5-1 to TRBJ2-3, with 8 bases that match TRBD2. Germline trimming cut 7 bases from V and 0 bases from J; bases unmatched to any gene: 7. The CDR3 has 15 residues. Germline V gene lookup returns CDR1 SGHRS and CDR2 YFSETQ. The CDR3 nucleotides read TGCGCCAGCTCCCTCAGCGGGAGAAGCACAGATACGCAGTATTTT. It yields the protein CASSLSGRSTDTQYF.

The V gene is TRBV28, the J gene TRBJ1-3; weak D call: TRBD1 (5 bases). V was trimmed by 6 bases and J by 2 bases, leaving 8 bases between them. CDR1 and CDR2 from the germline V gene are MDHEN and SYDVKM. CDR3 length equals 13 residues. The CDR3 DNA reads TGTGCCAGCAGAGGGGATCCTGGAAACACCATATATTTT. Protein sequence: CASRGDPGNTIYF.

This chain links TRBV11-2 with TRBJ2-7; 10 nucleotides line up with TRBD2. Per the germline V gene, CDR1 is SGHAT and CDR2 is FQNNGV. The CDR3 spans 15 residues. The V and J ends lost 5 bases and 3 bases, in that order; junction bases with no gene match: 7. CDR3 sequence reads: CASSPDPSGSYEQYF. The DNA for the CDR3 is TGTGCCAGCAGCCCAGATCCTAGCGGGAGCTACGAGCAGTACTTC.

The rearrangement uses TRBV4-1 and TRBJ2-7; tentatively, D is TRBD1 (6 bases). The CDR3 is 14 residues long. Germline lookup yields CDR1 MGHRA and CDR2 YSYEKL. The V end was cut by 0 bases, the J end by 4 bases, with 10 bases between. CDR3 amino acids: CASSQEGGHYEQYF. The CDR3 DNA sequence: TGCGCCAGCAGCCAAGAAGGGGGACATTACGAGCAGTACTTC.

The chain recombines TRBV6-5 with TRBJ2-1; TRBD2 is a possible D gene (5 bases). Germline V CDR1 and CDR2: MNHEY, SVGAGI. V shed 6 bases and J shed 5 bases, with 11 bases lying between them. This CDR3 region has 13 residues. CDR3 protein: CASSQRSDNEQFF. The CDR3, as DNA: TGTGCCAGCAGCCAGCGGAGCGACAATGAGCAGTTCTTC.

The chain links TRBV5-1 to TRBJ2-2, with 9 bases lining up with TRBD1. The V gene's germline CDR1 is SGHRS and CDR2 YFSETQ. V gave up 1 base and J gave up 5 bases; unmatched junction bases: 3. This CDR3 region has 15 residues. The CDR3 nucleotides are TGCGCCAGCAGCTTGTTGGGACAGGGAACCGGGGAGCTGTTTTTT. This translates into CASSLLGQGTGELFF.

V and J are TRBV6-5 and TRBJ2-1, with 8 nucleotides matching TRBD2. With 11 bases clipped from V and 6 bases from J, the junction kept 9 bases outside the gene matches. The germline CDR1 and CDR2 sequences are MNHEY and SVGAGI. The CDR3 length is 13 residues. The CDR3 region has the DNA TGTGCCGGCTCAAGCGGGAGAGGCAATGAGCAGTTCTTC. It specifies CAGSSGRGNEQFF.

This clone was seen just once. V and J are TRBV5-6 and TRBJ1-2, with D perhaps matching TRBD1 (6 bases). The germline V and J ends were trimmed by 2 bases and 5 bases, with 10 bases remaining between them. The germline gives CDR1 SGHDT, CDR2 YYEEEE. The CDR3 sequence is 13 residues long. In DNA form, the CDR3 reads TGTGCCAGCAGCTTCGAAAGGGGGTATGGCTACACCTTC. Its protein product is CASSFERGYGYTF.

The chain combines TRBV24-1 with TRBJ1-4; 9 bases match TRBD1. CDR1 and CDR2 (germline): KGHDR, SFDVKD. CDR3 size: 16 residues. V was pared by 6 bases and J by 7 bases, with 11 bases of the junction left unmatched. CDR3 bases: TGTGCCACCAGTCCCAAGGGAGGGACAGGGAGTGAAAAACTGTTTTTT. This gives the protein CATSPKGGTGSEKLFF.